Following are 5 T cell receptor beta chains from one sample sequenced in a study of T cells in localized non-small cell lung cancer. Libraries were prepared by immunoSEQ multiplex PCR; TCRdb keeps only in-frame clonotypes and omits some of them. The data contain about 43,000 clones, 75% to 95% of them seen just once; the ten biggest clones take up about 10%. The input for sequencing was PBMCs, taken before any cancer treatment. These receptors were collected from a woman aged 35-75 years with stage II lung adenocarcinoma.

This clone has more than one count but fewer than ten. The rearrangement joins TRBV6-5 to TRBJ2-3; 7 nucleotides align to TRBD2. This CDR3 has 15 amino acids. Germline CDR1 and CDR2: MNHEY and SVGAGI. The trim removed 6 bases at V and 6 bases at J, leaving 12 bases unmatched. The DNA for the CDR3 is TGTGCCAGCAGCGAGGCTTGGGGGGAGGGCGATACGCAGTATTTT. Translated: CASSEAWGEGDTQYF.

The J gene is TRBJ1-6, the V gene TRBV11-1; perhaps TRBD1 as D (6 bases). Trimming shortened V by 2 bases and J by 10 bases, and 12 bases separated the two germline ends. The germline V gene encodes CDR1 SGHAT and CDR2 FQDESV (reference sequence). The CDR3 loop spans 14 amino acids. In nucleotides, the CDR3 is TGTGCCAGCAGCTTAAGGGGGACCGGGTCACCCCTCCACTTT. Translated: CASSLRGTGSPLHF.

The rearrangement joins TRBV19 to TRBJ1-4, with TRBD1 as a possible D gene (6 bases). Germline lookup yields CDR1 LNHDA and CDR2 SQIVND (reference sequence). Trimming stripped 7 bases from V and 5 bases from J, with 20 bases between. CDR3 length: 16 residues. The CDR3 DNA sequence: TGTGCCAGTATCGGTCAAACAGGGAGTTCAAATGAAAAACTGTTTTTT. The encoded protein is CASIGQTGSSNEKLFF.

J is TRBJ2-7 and V is TRBV7-2; perhaps TRBD1 as D (6 bases). The CDR3 is 15 amino acids. Looked up from germline, CDR1 is SGHTA and CDR2 is FQGNSA. V was cut by 1 base and J by 4 bases, with 14 bases left in between. CDR3 DNA sequence: TGTGCCAGCAGCTTAGAGGACTCGAGGGGGTACGAGCAGTACTTC. Its protein is CASSLEDSRGYEQYF.

V usage is TRBV28 and J usage is TRBJ2-7; D remains ambiguous. V was cut by 2 bases and J by 3 bases, with 14 bases left in between. CDR3 length: 15 amino acids. Germline V lookup: CDR1 MDHEN, CDR2 SYDVKM. DNA of the CDR3: TGTGCCAGCAGTTTACACAGTCTATCTCGCTACGAGCAGTACTTC. Translation gives CASSLHSLSRYEQYF.